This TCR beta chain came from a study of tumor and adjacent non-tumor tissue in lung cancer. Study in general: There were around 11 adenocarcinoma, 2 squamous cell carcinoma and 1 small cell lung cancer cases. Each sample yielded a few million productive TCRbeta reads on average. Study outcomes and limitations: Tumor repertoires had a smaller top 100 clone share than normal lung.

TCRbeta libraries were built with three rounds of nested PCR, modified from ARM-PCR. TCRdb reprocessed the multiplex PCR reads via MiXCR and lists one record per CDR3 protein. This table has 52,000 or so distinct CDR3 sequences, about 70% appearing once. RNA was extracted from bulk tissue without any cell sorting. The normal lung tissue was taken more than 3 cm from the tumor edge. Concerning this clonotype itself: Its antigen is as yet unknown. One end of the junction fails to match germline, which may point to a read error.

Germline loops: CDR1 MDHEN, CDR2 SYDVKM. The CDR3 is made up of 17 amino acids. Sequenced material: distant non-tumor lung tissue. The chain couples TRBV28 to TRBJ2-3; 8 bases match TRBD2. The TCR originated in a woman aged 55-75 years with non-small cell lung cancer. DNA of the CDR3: TGTGCCAGCTCCGGGGGCTATCGGGGGGGTATCACAGATACGCAATATTTT. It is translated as CASSGGYRGGITDTQYF. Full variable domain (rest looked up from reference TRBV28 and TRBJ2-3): DVKVTQSSRYLVKRTGEKVFLECVQDMDHENMFWYRQDPGLGLRLIYFSYDVKMKEKGDIPEGYSVSREKKERFSLILESASTNQTSMYLCASSGGYRGGITDTQYFGPGTRLTVL.